The clone carrying this T cell receptor beta chain was counted between two and nine times. Its specificity is not known. This sample is drawn from a study of cytomegalovirus exposure and HLA in healthy donors. Study background: The Caucasian-associated ancestry cluster held roughly 81% of 398 genotyped donors. Study-wide results and limits: Sequencing had likely introduced a cluster of highly shared sequence variants as an artifact. While the bulk of TCR sequences proved rare, some public TCRs turned up in many donors. Versus the roughly 690-donor mean, an Asian-associated ancestry cluster reportedly showed fewer N-insertions in a later analysis.

The CDR3 loop spans 15 amino acids. Per germline, CDR1 SQVTM and CDR2 ANQGSEA. V lost 2 bases and J lost 5; bases outside the gene matches: 9. PCR employed 60 Vbeta and 13 Jbeta primers. Only in-frame clones appear in the TCRdb table, and some are missing; sequencing was by immunoSEQ multiplex PCR. The data contain 100,000 or so clones, 75% to 85% of them singletons. The chain joins TRBV29-1 to TRBJ2-3; 8 positions match TRBD2. This TCR was sampled from a woman between 45 and 60 years old in good health and CMV-seropositive. Sequencing was done on a sample of PBMCs. The CDR3 region has the DNA TGCAGCGTTGAAAAGGTAGCGGGGCGGCAAGATACGCAGTATTTT. It specifies CSVEKVAGRQDTQYF.